The clone carrying this TCR beta chain was observed a single time. Methods used by the authors: Amplifying reference gene primers gave estimates of nucleated cell counts. TCRdb's copy holds only in-frame clones and misses some; the assay was immunoSEQ multiplex PCR. V and J calls and clone size are given by that table; D and trimming were obtained from the DNA. Altogether 150,000 or so clones are present, 86% being singletons, with the ten largest covering approximately 7%. CDR1 is LNHNV, CDR2 YYDKDF, per germline (reference sequence). The CDR3 spans 14 residues. Between the trimmed V and J ends, which lost 7 bases and 6 bases, there was a span of 15 bases. These data originate in a study of blood T cell repertoires in COVID-19. The overall study: Specimens from acute and convalescent COVID-19 originated in the United States, Italy and Spain. Sample material is recorded as cDNA or gDNA derived from T cells, B-cell-depleted T cells, or PBMCs.

The chain has TRBV15 and TRBJ2-2, with D perhaps TRBD2 (5 bases). The TCR originated in a man between 50 and 59 years old with active or convalescent COVID-19. Sequenced: peripheral blood. This CDR3 is CATNMRAVAGELFF. CDR3 DNA sequence: TGTGCCACCAACATGAGGGCTGTCGCCGGGGAGCTGTTTTTT. Complete variable domain (other parts from reference TRBV15 and TRBJ2-2): DAMVIQNPRYQVTQFGKPVTLSCSQTLNHNVMYWYQQKSSQAPKLLFHYYDKDFNNEADTPDNFQSRRPNTSFCFLDIRSPGLGDTAMYLCATNMRAVAGELFFGEGSRLTVL.